The clone carrying this T cell receptor beta chain appeared many times. No antigen is known for it. The length of the CDR3 is 14 residues. Germline values: CDR1 ENHRY, CDR2 SYGVKD. Losses at the gene ends were 9 bases for V and 1 base for J; bases not matched to a gene: 9. The data stem from a study of response to subunit inactivated influenza vaccine. Study-wide results and limits: Only a handful of new T cells, the authors suggested, are recruited with each seasonal influenza vaccination.

Each CDR3 protein gets one entry after TCRdb re-called the RT-PCR reads with MiXCR. The sample holds roughly 780,000 distinct CDR3 sequences, roughly 20% seen once. This receptor was obtained from a man between 50 and 59 years old who received an inactivated influenza vaccine. The chain couples TRBV10-3 to TRBJ2-7; 7 bases match TRBD2. Sequencing was performed on PBMCs from blood, taken around 5 days after vaccination. The CDR3 is CAIRGTGGSYEQYF. DNA of the CDR3: TGTGCCATAAGAGGGACGGGAGGATCCTACGAGCAGTACTTC.